These T cell receptor beta chains were read from a single sample in a study of blood T cell repertoires in COVID-19. Libraries were prepared by immunoSEQ multiplex PCR; TCRdb keeps only in-frame clonotypes and omits some of them. The table shows roughly 190,000 clones, with more than 70% occurring only once. The specimen was peripheral blood. The receptors here all came from a middle-aged woman who had recovered from COVID-19. The CDR3 runs from the conserved cysteine through the conserved F or W. The D gene is left open where the match is weak. Clone sizes are given selectively: once, few, many, or a class where the clone is expanded.

v_call	j_call	clone_size	d_call	cdr3_nt	cdr3_aa
TRBV30	TRBJ2-2	-	TRBD2	TGTGCCTGGAGTGTAATCCCGGGGCTAGCGGGATTTACCGGGGAGCTGTTTTTT	CAWSVIPGLAGFTGELFF
TRBV27	TRBJ1-2	-	TRBD1	TGTGCCAGCAGACCGGGACAGGGGGCGTCATATGGCTACACCTTC	CASRPGQGASYGYTF
TRBV30	TRBJ1-2	-	-	TGTGCCTGGAGTTTTGACAGGAGCACTCCCTATGGCTACACCTTC	CAWSFDRSTPYGYTF
TRBV19	TRBJ2-5	-	TRBD1	TGTGCCAGTAGCCTCTCGGACAGGCACATCGAGACCCAGTACTTC	CASSLSDRHIETQYF
TRBV30	TRBJ1-2	few	-	TGTGCCTGGAGTGTAGGGGGAAGGGGCTATGGCTACACCTTC	CAWSVGGRGYGYTF
TRBV6-5	TRBJ2-5	-	-	TGTGCCAGCAGTTTGGGTTCGGGGGAGACCCAGTACTTC	CASSLGSGETQYF
TRBV18	TRBJ2-5	-	TRBD2	TGTGCCAGCTCACCAGCCCTAGCGGGAGTCGAAGAGACCCAGTACTTC	CASSPALAGVEETQYF
TRBV4-2	TRBJ2-2	-	TRBD1	TGTGCCAGCAGCCAAGGGGGGGACAGGAGTAACACCGGGGAGCTGTTTTTT	CASSQGGDRSNTGELFF
TRBV9	TRBJ2-1	-	-	TGTGCCAGCAGCCCCCCCTTAGGGCAGGGATCTGGGAATGAGCAGTTCTTC	CASSPPLGQGSGNEQFF
TRBV19	TRBJ2-6	-	-	TGTGCCAGTAGTATACAGGGTGGGGCCAACGTCCTGACTTTC	CASSIQGGANVLTF
TRBV27	TRBJ2-7	few	-	TGTGCCAGCAGTTTATCCTCGGGATTAACCTACGAGCAGTACTTC	CASSLSSGLTYEQYF
TRBV28	TRBJ1-6	few	-	TGTGCCAGCAGTTCCCTGCAGGGGAGCTCCTATAATTCACCCCTCCACTTT	CASSSLQGSSYNSPLHF
TRBV18	TRBJ1-6	-	TRBD1	TGTGCCAGCTCACCTGGGACAGGGGGCGATTCACCCCTCCACTTT	CASSPGTGGDSPLHF
TRBV9	TRBJ1-3	-	-	TGTGCCAGCAGCGGGGGGGACTCTGGAAACACCATATATTTT	CASSGGDSGNTIYF
TRBV15	TRBJ2-3	-	-	TGTGCCACCAGCAGAGATCTCGGGGATACGCAGTATTTT	CATSRDLGDTQYF
TRBV6-6	TRBJ1-2	once	-	TGTGCCAGCAGTTACTTCGAAGACTCATATGGCTACACCTTC	CASSYFEDSYGYTF
TRBV28	TRBJ2-7	once	-	TGTGCCAGCGGCAGATACGAGCAGTACTTC	CASGRYEQYF
TRBV14	TRBJ2-2	-	TRBD1	TGTGCCAGCAGCATGAACCGGGACAGTTGGAACACCGGGGAGCTGTTTTTT	CASSMNRDSWNTGELFF
TRBV7-3	TRBJ2-7	-	-	TGTGCCAGCAGCTTAGGTCCGGGCTACGAGCAGTACTTC	CASSLGPGYEQYF
TRBV3-1/TRBV3-2	TRBJ1-2	-	-	TGTGCCAGCAGCCAAGATCCGACTGGGGGGAAAGGCTACACCTTC	CASSQDPTGGKGYTF
TRBV7-6	TRBJ2-5	-	TRBD2	TGTGCCAGCAGCTTAGTGTCTAGCGGGAGAGGATCAGGGACCCAGTACTTC	CASSLVSSGRGSGTQYF
TRBV18	TRBJ2-7	-	TRBD1	TGTGCCAGCTCACAAACCGGGACAGGGATCTACGAGCAGTACTTC	CASSQTGTGIYEQYF
TRBV6-5	TRBJ2-2	-	-	TGTGCCAGCAGCAGAACCTGGACCGGGGAGCTGTTTTTT	CASSRTWTGELFF
TRBV7-2	TRBJ1-3	-	TRBD1	TGTGCCAGCAGCCTGGGACAGGGTAGATCGGGAAACACCATATATTTT	CASSLGQGRSGNTIYF